The 30 T cell receptor beta chains below come from one sample, sequenced in a study of blood T cell repertoires in COVID-19. Clones were sequenced by immunoSEQ multiplex PCR, and TCRdb holds only the in-frame ones, with some missing. There are about 200,000 clones in the sample; approximately 84% occur only once, and about 15% lies in the top ten. Sequencing input: PBMCs or T cells enriched from blood (not recorded which). The origin of the receptors is a man aged 35 to 55 who had recovered from COVID-19.

This clone appeared a single time. CDR3 sequence reads: CARPCGSWWEYEQYF. CDR3 bases: TGTGCCAGGCCGTGTGGGTCTTGGTGGGAGTACGAGCAGTACTTC. The chain joins TRBV27 to TRBJ2-7, with a possible D match to TRBD2 (5 bases). This CDR3 has 15 amino acids. V was cut by 9 bases and J by 4 bases, with 22 bases left in between. Germline CDR1 reads MNHEY; CDR2 reads SMNVEV (reference sequence).

The chain uses TRBV4-2 and TRBJ2-1; 12 nucleotides agree with TRBD2. The V segment lost 2 bases and the J segment 1 base; nucleotides outside the gene matches: 12. Germline V gene data show CDR1 as LGHNA and CDR2 as YNFKEQ. This CDR3 comprises 20 residues. CDR3 nucleotide sequence: TGTGCCAGCAGCCAAAGGGCTAGCGGGGGGGCCGTTCCGTCCTACAATGAGCAGTTCTTC. It codes for CASSQRASGGAVPSYNEQFF.

The chain carries TRBV6-5 and TRBJ1-1; D call uncertain. The V and J ends lost 0 bases and 5 bases respectively, with 7 bases between them. Germline V CDR1 and CDR2: MNHEY, SVGAGI. This CDR3 contains 13 residues. The CDR3 spells CASSYSARTEAFF. The CDR3 DNA reads TGTGCCAGCAGTTACTCGGCGAGGACTGAAGCTTTCTTT.

The chain employs TRBV3-1 (or the pseudogene TRBV3-2) and TRBJ2-1, with D perhaps matching TRBD2 (6 bases). From germline, CDR1 is LGHDT and CDR2 YNNKEL (reference sequence). CDR3 length: 13 residues. Trimming removed 1 base at V and 14 bases at J, with 15 bases between. CDR3 residues: CASSQGTSYPEFF. For the CDR3, the DNA is TGTGCCAGCAGCCAAGGTACTAGCTATCCGGAGTTCTTC.

The chain joins TRBV10-3 to TRBJ2-3, with 13 bases lining up with TRBD2. Trimming removed 3 bases from V and 4 bases from J; junction bases left unmatched: 7. This CDR3 comprises 17 residues. Germline CDR1 is ENHRY and CDR2 is SYGVKD. The CDR3 DNA is TGTGCCATCAGTGAACTTCCGGGACTAGCGGGACCAGATACGCAGTATTTT. Translation: CAISELPGLAGPDTQYF.

This chain uses TRBV7-9 with TRBJ1-5; weak D call: TRBD1 (5 bases). The CDR3 totals 14 residues. The V gene's germline CDR1 is SEHNR and CDR2 FQNEAQ (reference sequence). V was trimmed by 8 bases and J by 3 bases, leaving 14 bases between them. CDR3 in DNA: TGTGCCAGCTCGAAGGTCGGACACAATCAGCCCCAGCATTTT. Protein: CASSKVGHNQPQHF. The whole variable domain, filled in from reference TRBV7-9 and TRBJ1-5, reads DTGVSQNPRHKITKRGQNVTFRCDPISEHNRLYWYRQTLGQGPEFLTYFQNEAQLEKSRLLSDRFSAERPKGSFSTLEIQRTEQGDSAMYLCASSKVGHNQPQHFGDGTRLSIL.

This chain connects TRBV3-1 (or the pseudogene TRBV3-2) to TRBJ2-2; D might be TRBD2 (5 bases). Trimming took 5 bases from V and 7 from J, leaving 8 bases between them. CDR1 LGHDT and CDR2 YNNKEL come from the germline V gene (reference sequence). The CDR3 extends over 12 amino acids. The CDR3 nucleotides are TGTGCCAGCAGCGGACTTGACGGGGAGCTGTTTTTT. The encoded protein is CASSGLDGELFF.

The chain recombines TRBV11-3 with TRBJ1-5; TRBD1 matches 7 bases. The CDR3 has 13 amino acids. Looked up from germline, CDR1 is SGHNT and CDR2 is YENEEA. The trim removed 11 bases at V and 4 bases at J, leaving 8 bases unmatched. CDR3 bases: TGTGCCGGCCGACGGGACAGAAATCAGCCCCAGCATTTT. This sequence encodes CAGRRDRNQPQHF.

The rearrangement joins TRBV2 to TRBJ1-1; D is uncertain. V lost 7 bases to trimming and J lost 4 bases, with 10 bases between them. CDR1 and CDR2 from the germline V gene are SNHLY and FYNNEI. This CDR3 is built from 12 residues. CDR3 sequence reads: CASIGEGTEAFF. CDR3 bases: TGTGCCAGCATCGGGGAGGGCACTGAAGCTTTCTTT.

The chain combines TRBV5-1 with TRBJ1-1; no clear D gene. CDR3 size: 14 residues. The V and J ends lost 0 bases and 4 bases respectively, with 10 bases between them. In germline, CDR1 is SGHRS, CDR2 YFSETQ. In DNA, the CDR3 is TGCGCCAGCAGCTTGGTGTCGGCTAGCACTGAAGCTTTCTTT. Its protein is CASSLVSASTEAFF.

J is TRBJ1-1 and V is TRBV5-4, with 7 bases that match TRBD1. Trimming at V came to 5 bases and at J to 5 bases, leaving 6 bases not matched to a gene. The CDR3 has 13 residues. Germline CDR1 reads SGHNT; CDR2 reads YYREEE (reference sequence). Here the CDR3 DNA reads TGTGCCAGCAGAATACAGGGGAATACTGAAGCTTTCTTT. Translated: CASRIQGNTEAFF.

The genes are TRBV6-6 and TRBJ2-3; D not resolved. Per the germline V gene, CDR1 is MNHNY and CDR2 is SVGAGI (reference sequence). The CDR3 is made up of 15 amino acids. Trimming left V 4 bases short and J 3 bases short, with 14 bases between. CDR3 DNA: TGTGCCAGCAGTTCGTGGCCTCAGAGGACAGATACGCAGTATTTT. This sequence encodes CASSSWPQRTDTQYF.

The chain uses TRBV24-1 and TRBJ2-1; possibly TRBD2 for D (6 bases). Germline V CDR1 and CDR2: KGHDR, SFDVKD. The ends were cut back, 3 bases at V and 4 bases at J, with 9 bases in the middle. This CDR3 is 14 amino acids long. The CDR3 region is CATSDSGLYNEQFF. The CDR3 DNA follows: TGTGCCACCAGTGATAGCGGACTATACAATGAGCAGTTCTTC.

The V and J genes are TRBV4-1 and TRBJ2-7; D is possibly TRBD1 (6 bases). The CDR3 consists of 15 residues. Deletions cut 2 bases from V and 1 base from J, with 12 bases between. Germline CDR1 and CDR2: MGHRA and YSYEKL. The CDR3 is CASSQFRQGSYEQYF. DNA of the CDR3: TGCGCCAGCAGCCAATTCCGGCAGGGGTCCTACGAGCAGTACTTC.

The V call is TRBV18, the J call TRBJ2-1, with 14 bases matching TRBD2. CDR1 is KGHSH, CDR2 LQKENI, per germline. V trimming: 6 bases; J trimming: 7 bases; junction bases outside the gene matches: 5. The CDR3 is 15 amino acids. The CDR3 protein is CASSLTSGGANEQFF. The CDR3 DNA reads TGTGCCAGCTCGTTGACTAGCGGGGGGGCGAATGAGCAGTTCTTC.

The chain carries TRBV30 and TRBJ1-3; 7 bases fit TRBD1. V was clipped by 3 bases and J by 2 bases; unmatched bases: 4. CDR3 size: 14 residues. Per the germline V gene, CDR1 is GTSNPN and CDR2 is SVGIG (reference sequence). The chain's CDR3 is CAWRRQGAGNTIYF. The DNA for the CDR3 is TGTGCCTGGAGGCGGCAGGGGGCTGGAAACACCATATATTTT.

This clone has only one observation. For the CDR3, the DNA is TGTGCCAGCAGGTTACGGACAGGGGTTATGGCTGAAGCTTTCTTT. It specifies CASRLRTGVMAEAFF. The chain couples TRBV2 to TRBJ1-1, with 9 bases fitting TRBD1. There are 15 residues in the CDR3. Trimming at V came to 6 bases and at J to 6 bases, leaving 11 bases not matched to a gene. Germline V gives CDR1 SNHLY, CDR2 FYNNEI.

The chain uses TRBV28 and TRBJ1-4, with TRBD1 matching over 7 bases. This CDR3 is built from 16 residues. Unmatched junction bases numbered 7, after V lost 6 bases and J lost 0 bases. Per germline, CDR1 MDHEN and CDR2 SYDVKM. The CDR3 DNA is TGTGCCAGCAGCCCTGGGACAGCCCCAACTAATGAAAAACTGTTTTTT. Protein sequence: CASSPGTAPTNEKLFF.

This sequence joins TRBV14 and TRBJ2-7; TRBD1 is a possible D gene (6 bases). V was shortened by 4 bases and J by 0 bases, with 10 bases between the two germline ends. This CDR3 region has 14 residues. Germline CDR1 SGHDN, CDR2 FVKESK. CDR3 in DNA: TGTGCCAGCAGCCGGGGACACCTCTCCTACGAGCAGTACTTC. Translated: CASSRGHLSYEQYF.

This sequence joins TRBV7-8 and TRBJ1-3; TRBD1 matches 7 bases. Per the germline V gene, CDR1 is SGHVS and CDR2 is FQNEAQ. The J segment lost 0 bases and the V segment lost 7 bases, leaving 6 bases of the junction unmatched. The CDR3 contains 15 residues. The CDR3 bases are TGTGCCAGCACCATGACAGGGCACTCTGGAAACACCATATATTTT. Protein sequence: CASTMTGHSGNTIYF.

V usage is TRBV15 and J usage is TRBJ2-3; TRBD2 matches at 9 bases. CDR3 length equals 18 residues. The junction had 10 bases not matched to a gene; V was cut back by 2 bases and J by 1 base. Germline V gives CDR1 LNHNV, CDR2 YYDKDF (reference sequence). The CDR3 loop reads CATSRRSSGVLGTDTQYF. CDR3 nucleotides: TGTGCCACCAGCAGACGATCTAGCGGGGTACTTGGCACAGATACGCAGTATTTT.

This clone was observed at least ten times. The sample holds other DNA sequences that translate to the same CDR3. The rearrangement uses TRBV9 and TRBJ2-2; 16 bases match TRBD2. This CDR3 region has 20 residues. Unmatched junction bases numbered 9, after V lost 0 bases and J lost 4 bases. The germline gives CDR1 SGDLS, CDR2 YYNGEE. The CDR3 coding sequence is TGTGCCAGCAGCGTAGGAGTAGGGACTAGCGGGGGGGTTCGCACCGGGGAGCTGTTTTTT. The encoded protein is CASSVGVGTSGGVRTGELFF.

The chain is built from TRBV2 and TRBJ1-2; 9 bases align to TRBD1. Germline V lookup: CDR1 SNHLY, CDR2 FYNNEI. J was trimmed by 3 bases and V by 6 bases; bases with no gene match: 5. CDR3 length: 14 amino acids. The CDR3 nucleotides read TGTGCCAGCAGAGAGGACAGGGGACACTATGGCTACACCTTC. Protein sequence: CASREDRGHYGYTF.

This chain links TRBV30 with TRBJ1-5; 7 bases fit TRBD1. CDR3 length: 13 residues. The trim removed 5 bases at V and 7 bases at J, leaving 8 bases unmatched. CDR1 and CDR2 (germline): GTSNPN, SVGIG (reference sequence). CDR3 nucleotide sequence: TGTGCCTGGGGCCGGGACAGAAGACAGCCCCAGCATTTT. This gives the protein CAWGRDRRQPQHF.

V is TRBV7-9 and J is TRBJ1-1; D uncertain. The CDR3 length is 13 residues. Germline loops: CDR1 SEHNR, CDR2 FQNEAQ (reference sequence). Deletions cut 1 base from V and 6 bases from J, with 9 bases between. The CDR3 nucleotides read TGTGCCAGCAGCTTAGATCGGGTCCCTGAAGCTTTCTTT. Amino acid sequence: CASSLDRVPEAFF.

This clone appeared a few times. The chain uses TRBV4-2 and TRBJ1-4; D uncertain. V was shortened by 0 bases and J by 11 bases, with 10 bases between the two germline ends. The CDR3 spans 13 residues. Germline CDR1 and CDR2: LGHNA and YNFKEQ. The CDR3 DNA follows: TGTGCCAGCAGCCAAGATAGGGAGGACAAACTGTTTTTT. This codes for CASSQDREDKLFF.

This rearrangement joins TRBV19 to TRBJ2-1; 13 bases fit TRBD2. Trimming cost V 6 bases and J 6 bases; bases outside gene matches: 5. This CDR3 comprises 15 residues. CDR1 LNHDA and CDR2 SQIVND come from the germline V gene (reference sequence). The CDR3 is CASSWGLAGSNEQFF. The CDR3 DNA follows: TGTGCCAGTAGCTGGGGACTAGCGGGAAGCAATGAGCAGTTCTTC.

This sequence joins TRBV18 and TRBJ1-5, with TRBD1 matching 10 bases. The V and J ends lost 4 bases and 8 bases, in that order; junction bases with no gene match: 11. This CDR3 has 16 amino acids. Germline CDR1 KGHSH, CDR2 LQKENI. The CDR3 spells CASSRGTGVRSEPQHF. The CDR3 nucleotides are TGTGCCAGCTCACGGGGGACAGGGGTGCGATCGGAGCCCCAGCATTTT.

In this sample, this clone turned up a few times. J is TRBJ2-7 and V is TRBV28; 12 positions agree with TRBD1. With 6 bases clipped from V and 4 bases from J, the junction kept 7 bases outside the gene matches. Per germline, CDR1 MDHEN and CDR2 SYDVKM. The CDR3 spans 15 residues. The DNA of the CDR3 is TGTGCCAGCAGCTCCGGGACAGGGGGCCGTTACGAGCAGTACTTC. Amino acid sequence: CASSSGTGGRYEQYF.

CDR3: CASRGGKNTEAFF. CDR3 sequence (DNA): TGTGCCAGCAGAGGGGGCAAGAACACTGAAGCTTTCTTT. The rearrangement joins TRBV9 to TRBJ1-1; 7 bases are a match to TRBD1. CDR1 and CDR2 (germline): SGDLS, YYNGEE. The CDR3 sequence is 13 residues long. Losses at the gene ends were 5 bases for V and 1 base for J; bases not matched to a gene: 2.